This T cell receptor (beta chain) was recorded in a study of control samples from healthy donors and cancer patients (dated by TCRdb to about 2020). Library preparation was by the immunoSEQ multiplex PCR assay. In TCRdb, the immuneACCESS table is reduced to in-frame sequences with V and J assigned. These tables do not hold every clone; where another copy was compared, an unresolved V gene accounts for under half, and the others remain unexplained. The sample table lists over 150,000 clones, nearly 90% of them with a count of one. Approximately 1.4% of the sample is in the top ten clones. This clone turned up a few times. Its antigen is currently not known. Base qualities were left out, and no much larger clone turns up one base away. The CDR3 sequence holds 15 residues, the cysteine and phenylalanine included. The read is trimmed to its CDR3 DNA, 45 bases read in frame from base 1. CDR1 and CDR2 are read off the germline V gene as MGHRA and YSYEKL. Trimming costs V 3 bases and J 0 bases, and their ends lie 9 bases apart.

What was sequenced was blood. Recombination linked TRBV4-1 to TRBJ2-1, with TRBD2 as a weak D call on 6 bases. The receptor was isolated from a woman in her 50s in good health. The nucleotides are TGCGCCAGCAGCCACTGGGACTCCTCCTACAATGAGCAGTTCTTC. This encodes CASSHWDSSYNEQFF.